The source of this TCR beta chain is a study of OX40 agonist ivuxolimab in advanced cancers. Profiled with immunoSEQ multiplex PCR; TCRdb holds only in-frame clones, not every one. The table lists 120,000 or so clones, roughly 90% of them singletons. Germline CDR1 LGHNA, CDR2 YNFKEQ. Deletions cut 0 bases from V and 0 bases from J, with 8 bases between. The CDR3 has 15 residues. The TCR originated in an adult with an advanced solid tumor such as melanoma, head and neck, liver or kidney cancer. The genes are TRBV4-2 and TRBJ1-2, with unresolved D. The sequencing here drew on CD4+ or CD8+ T cells sorted from blood, taken in a trial of the OX40 agonist ivuxolimab. The CDR3 loop reads CASSQDFAANYGYTF. CDR3 coding DNA: TGTGCCAGCAGCCAAGATTTTGCAGCTAACTATGGCTACACCTTC.